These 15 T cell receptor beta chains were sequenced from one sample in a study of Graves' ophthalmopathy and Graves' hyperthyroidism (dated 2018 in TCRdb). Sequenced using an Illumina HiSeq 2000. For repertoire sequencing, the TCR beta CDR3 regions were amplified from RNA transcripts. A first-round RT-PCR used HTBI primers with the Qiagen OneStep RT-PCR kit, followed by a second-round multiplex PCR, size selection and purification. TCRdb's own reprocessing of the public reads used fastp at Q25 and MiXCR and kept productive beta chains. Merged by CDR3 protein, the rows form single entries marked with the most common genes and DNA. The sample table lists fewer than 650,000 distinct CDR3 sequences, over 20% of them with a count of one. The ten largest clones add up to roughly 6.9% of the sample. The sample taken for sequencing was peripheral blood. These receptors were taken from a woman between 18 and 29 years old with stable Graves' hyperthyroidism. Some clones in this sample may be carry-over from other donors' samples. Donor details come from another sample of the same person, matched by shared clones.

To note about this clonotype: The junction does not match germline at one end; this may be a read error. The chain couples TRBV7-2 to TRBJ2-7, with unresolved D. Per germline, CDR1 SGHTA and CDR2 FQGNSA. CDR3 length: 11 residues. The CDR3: CSSSSYYEQYF. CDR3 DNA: TGTTCCAGCAGCTCGTACTACGAGCAGTACTTC.

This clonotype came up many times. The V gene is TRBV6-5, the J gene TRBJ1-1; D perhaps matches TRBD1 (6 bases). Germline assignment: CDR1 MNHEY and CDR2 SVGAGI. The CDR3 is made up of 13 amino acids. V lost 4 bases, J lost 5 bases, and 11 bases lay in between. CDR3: CASSWGARTEAFF. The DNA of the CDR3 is TGTGCCAGCAGTTGGGGGGCGCGAACTGAAGCTTTCTTT.

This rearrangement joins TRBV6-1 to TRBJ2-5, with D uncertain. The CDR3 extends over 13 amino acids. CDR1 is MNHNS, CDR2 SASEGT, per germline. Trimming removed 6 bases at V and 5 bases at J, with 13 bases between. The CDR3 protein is CASSWGTGETQYF. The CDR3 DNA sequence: TGTGCCAGCAGCTGGGGTACTGGGGAGACCCAGTACTTC.

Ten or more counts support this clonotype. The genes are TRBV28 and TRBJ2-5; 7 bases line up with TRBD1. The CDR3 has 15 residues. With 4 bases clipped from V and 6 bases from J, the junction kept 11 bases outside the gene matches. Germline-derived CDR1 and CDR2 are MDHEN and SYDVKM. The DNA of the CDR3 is TGTGCCAGCAGTTCCGACTTGACAGGGACAAAGACCCAGTACTTC. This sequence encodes CASSSDLTGTKTQYF.

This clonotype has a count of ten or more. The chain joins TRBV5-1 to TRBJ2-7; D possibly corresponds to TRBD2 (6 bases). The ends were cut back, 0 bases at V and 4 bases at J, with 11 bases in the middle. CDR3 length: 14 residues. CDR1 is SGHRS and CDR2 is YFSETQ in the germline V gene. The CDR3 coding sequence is TGCGCCAGCAGCTTGGCCAGCGGGTTGTACGAGCAGTACTTC. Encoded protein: CASSLASGLYEQYF. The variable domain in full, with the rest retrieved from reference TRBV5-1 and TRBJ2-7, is KAGVTQTPRYLIKTRGQQVTLSCSPISGHRSVSWYQQTPGQGLQFLFEYFSETQRNKGNFPGRFSGRQFSNSRSEMNVSTLELGDSALYLCASSLASGLYEQYFGPGTRLTVT.

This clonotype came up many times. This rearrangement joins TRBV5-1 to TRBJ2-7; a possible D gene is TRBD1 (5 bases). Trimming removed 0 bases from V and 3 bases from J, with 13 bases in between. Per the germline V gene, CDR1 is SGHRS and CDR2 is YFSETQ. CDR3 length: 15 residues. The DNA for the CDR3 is TGCGCCAGCAGCTTGGTGCAGGGTCTGGACTACGAGCAGTACTTC. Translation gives CASSLVQGLDYEQYF.

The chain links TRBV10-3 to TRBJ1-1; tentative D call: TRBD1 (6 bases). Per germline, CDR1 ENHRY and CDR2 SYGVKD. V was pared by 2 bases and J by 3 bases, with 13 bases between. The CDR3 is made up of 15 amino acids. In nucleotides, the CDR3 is TGTGCCATCAGTGAGGCCGGACAGCGTCACACTGAAGCTTTCTTT. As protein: CAISEAGQRHTEAFF.

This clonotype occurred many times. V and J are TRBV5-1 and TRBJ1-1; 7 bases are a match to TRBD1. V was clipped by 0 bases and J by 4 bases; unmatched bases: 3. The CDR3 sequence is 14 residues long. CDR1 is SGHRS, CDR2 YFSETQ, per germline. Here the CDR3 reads CASSLEGASTEAFF. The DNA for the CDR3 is TGCGCCAGCAGCTTGGAGGGGGCGAGCACTGAAGCTTTCTTT.

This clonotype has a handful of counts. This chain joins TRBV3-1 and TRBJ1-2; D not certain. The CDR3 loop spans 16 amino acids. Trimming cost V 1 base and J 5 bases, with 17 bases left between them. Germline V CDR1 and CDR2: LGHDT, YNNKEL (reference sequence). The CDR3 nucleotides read TGTGCCAGCAGCCAAGGAGGAGAATACGCTCTTTATGGCTACACCTTC. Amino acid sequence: CASSQGGEYALYGYTF.

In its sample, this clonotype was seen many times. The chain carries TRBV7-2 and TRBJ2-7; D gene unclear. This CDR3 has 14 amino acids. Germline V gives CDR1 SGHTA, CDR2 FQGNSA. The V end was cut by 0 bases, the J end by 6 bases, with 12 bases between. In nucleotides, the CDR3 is TGTGCCAGCAGCTTAGCAGGCGGCACTCTCGAGCAGTACTTC. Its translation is CASSLAGGTLEQYF.

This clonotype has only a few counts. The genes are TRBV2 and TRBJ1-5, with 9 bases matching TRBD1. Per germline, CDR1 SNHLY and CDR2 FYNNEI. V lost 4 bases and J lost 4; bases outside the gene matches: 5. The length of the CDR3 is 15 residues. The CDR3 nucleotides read TGTGCCAGCAGTGGGACAGGGGTAATAAATCAGCCCCAGCATTTT. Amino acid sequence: CASSGTGVINQPQHF.

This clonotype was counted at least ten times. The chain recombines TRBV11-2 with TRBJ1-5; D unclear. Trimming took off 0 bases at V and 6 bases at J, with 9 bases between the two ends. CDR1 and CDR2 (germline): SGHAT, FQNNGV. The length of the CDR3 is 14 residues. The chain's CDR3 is CASSLDTQLQPQHF. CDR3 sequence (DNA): TGTGCCAGCAGCTTAGATACACAACTTCAGCCCCAGCATTTT.

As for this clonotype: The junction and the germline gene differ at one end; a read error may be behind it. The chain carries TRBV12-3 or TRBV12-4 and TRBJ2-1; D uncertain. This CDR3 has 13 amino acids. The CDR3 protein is CASTPSSCNEQFF. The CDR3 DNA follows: TGTGCCAGCACCCCCAGCTCCTGCAATGAGCAGTTCTTC.

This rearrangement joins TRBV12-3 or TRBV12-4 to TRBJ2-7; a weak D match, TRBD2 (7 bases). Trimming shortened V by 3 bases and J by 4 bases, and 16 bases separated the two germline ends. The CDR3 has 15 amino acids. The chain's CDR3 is CASSFGGGGKYEQYF. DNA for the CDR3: TGTGCCAGCAGTTTTGGTGGCGGGGGCAAATACGAGCAGTACTTC.

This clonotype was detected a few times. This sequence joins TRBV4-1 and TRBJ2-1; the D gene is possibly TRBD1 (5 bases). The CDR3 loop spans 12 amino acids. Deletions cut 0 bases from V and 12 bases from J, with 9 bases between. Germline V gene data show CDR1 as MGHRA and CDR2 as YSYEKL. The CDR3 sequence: CASSQDVQGQFF. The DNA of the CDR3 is TGCGCCAGCAGCCAAGATGTCCAGGGGCAGTTCTTC.